The 27 T cell receptor beta chains presented below share a single source sample, sequenced in a study of neurological immune-mediated disorders. A single record per CDR3 protein comes from TCRdb applying MiXCR to the 5' RACE reads. This table holds over 65,000 distinct CDR3 sequences, approximately 10% found once. Sequenced sample: PBMCs. These receptors were obtained from a man aged 50 to 59 in good health.

This clonotype came up many times. This chain uses TRBV3-1 with TRBJ2-6, with D maybe TRBD2 (5 bases). The germline gives CDR1 LGHDT, CDR2 YNNKEL (reference sequence). This CDR3 region has 15 residues. Between the trimmed V and J ends, which lost 0 bases and 2 bases, there was a span of 5 bases. The CDR3 DNA reads TGTGCCAGCAGCCAAGAGAGGGCTGGGGCCAACGTCCTGACTTTC. Protein: CASSQERAGANVLTF. The full variable domain, completed using reference TRBV3-1 and TRBJ2-6, is DTAVSQTPKYLVTQMGNDKSIKCEQNLGHDTMYWYKQDSKKFLKIMFSYNNKELIINETVPNRFSPKSPDKAHLNLHINSLELGDSAVYFCASSQERAGANVLTFGAGSRLTVL.

Points on this clonotype: Sequence at one end of the junction differs from germline and may be a read error. V usage is TRBV7-3 and J usage is TRBJ1-2, with D unresolved. The CDR3 has 14 amino acids. Germline V CDR1 and CDR2: SGHTA, FQGTGA. CDR3 bases: TGTGCCAGTAGCTTGGGTCAACAGAACTATGACTACACCTTC. It specifies CASSLGQQNYDYTF.

This clonotype was detected many times. The V gene is TRBV5-1, the J gene TRBJ2-1; D gene unclear. Germline values: CDR1 SGHRS, CDR2 YFSETQ. CDR3 length equals 12 residues. V was cut by 2 bases and J by 4 bases, with 4 bases left in between. The CDR3 loop is CASSFGYNEQFF. CDR3 coding DNA: TGCGCCAGCAGCTTTGGGTACAATGAGCAGTTCTTC.

This clonotype has ten or more counts. The rearrangement joins TRBV14 to TRBJ1-6; D ambiguous. V lost 4 bases and J 7 bases, leaving 14 bases between the germline ends. Germline V CDR1 and CDR2: SGHDN, FVKESK. The CDR3 sequence is 15 residues long. CDR3 in amino acids: CASSPTFGGNSPLHF. The CDR3 nucleotides read TGTGCCAGCAGCCCGACCTTTGGAGGGAATTCACCCCTCCACTTT.

This clonotype was observed at least ten times. V gene TRBV20-1 combines with J gene TRBJ1-1; possible D gene TRBD1, 5 bases. The germline V gene encodes CDR1 DFQATT and CDR2 SNEGSKA (reference sequence). Deletions cut 0 bases from V and 1 base from J, with 9 bases between. This CDR3 comprises 14 residues. Here the CDR3 DNA reads TGCAGTGCTAGAGATAGGGGACGGAACACTGAAGCTTTCTTT. It codes for CSARDRGRNTEAFF.

The chain is built from TRBV18 and TRBJ2-7; 7 bases map to TRBD1. After removal of 3 bases from V and 2 bases from J, the junction contained 4 bases not matched to a gene. Germline loops: CDR1 KGHSH, CDR2 LQKENI. The CDR3 extends over 14 amino acids. CDR3 loop: CASSPGTAAYEQYF. CDR3 bases: TGTGCCAGCTCACCTGGGACAGCAGCCTACGAGCAGTACTTC.

There are many counts of this clonotype. The rearrangement uses TRBV29-1 and TRBJ2-7; D might be TRBD1 (6 bases). This CDR3 contains 12 residues. V shed 4 bases and J shed 3 bases, with 10 bases lying between them. Germline assignment: CDR1 SQVTM and CDR2 ANQGSEA. The DNA for the CDR3 is TGCAGCGTTGGGCAGGGGAGCTACGAGCAGTACTTC. Translation: CSVGQGSYEQYF.

This clonotype was detected ten times or more. The V gene is TRBV5-1, the J gene TRBJ2-2, with 9 bases aligning to TRBD2. V gave up 6 bases and J gave up 5 bases; unmatched junction bases: 8. Germline V lookup: CDR1 SGHRS, CDR2 YFSETQ. The CDR3 extends over 15 amino acids. CDR3 sequence (DNA): TGCGCCAGCAAACTTTCAGCGGGAGGTACCGGGGAGCTGTTTTTT. Translation gives CASKLSAGGTGELFF.

This clonotype has more than one count but fewer than ten. The genes are TRBV5-6 and TRBJ2-1, with TRBD2 matching 11 bases. Germline CDR1 is SGHDT and CDR2 is YYEEEE. V was pared by 4 bases and J by 10 bases, with 10 bases of the junction left unmatched. This CDR3 has 15 amino acids. CDR3 in DNA: TGTGCCAGCAGCCCGGGTAGCGGGAGGGCCGGGGAGCAGTTCTTC. It specifies CASSPGSGRAGEQFF.

Many counts were recorded for this clonotype. The CDR3 loop is CASRGWGGEHSYEQYF. Here the CDR3 DNA reads TGTGCCAGCAGGGGATGGGGGGGTGAACATTCCTACGAGCAGTACTTC. The chain combines TRBV7-2 with TRBJ2-7, with 7 bases identical to TRBD2. V shed 6 bases and J 1 base; nucleotides not matched to a gene: 12. The CDR3 consists of 16 residues. The germline gives CDR1 SGHTA, CDR2 FQGNSA.

The rearrangement uses TRBV5-1 and TRBJ2-7, with TRBD2 as a possible D gene (6 bases). V was shortened by 2 bases and J by 2 bases, with 14 bases between the two germline ends. Germline CDR1 SGHRS, CDR2 YFSETQ. CDR3 length: 15 residues. CDR3 region: CASSLTGTPAYEQYF. In DNA, the CDR3 is TGCGCCAGCAGCTTAACCGGGACTCCAGCCTACGAGCAGTACTTC.

This clonotype was recorded at least ten times. In nucleotides, the CDR3 is TGTGCCAGCAGTTACGGTGCGGGGACAGGGCGATTGGATACGCAGTATTTT. This encodes CASSYGAGTGRLDTQYF. V is TRBV5-5 and J is TRBJ2-3; TRBD1 matches 9 bases. The CDR3 contains 17 residues. The germline CDR1 and CDR2 sequences are SGHKS and YYEKEE (reference sequence). V shed 5 bases, J shed 6 bases, and the junction held 16 bases outside the gene matches.

This clonotype appeared many times. The CDR3 spells CSASRVAGTHNEQFF. CDR3 bases: TGCAGTGCTAGTCGAGTAGCGGGGACACACAATGAGCAGTTCTTC. The J gene is TRBJ2-1, the V gene TRBV20-1, with TRBD2 matching over 8 bases. The CDR3 extends over 15 amino acids. Germline V CDR1 and CDR2: DFQATT, SNEGSKA (reference sequence). Losses at the gene ends were 3 bases for V and 5 bases for J; bases not matched to a gene: 9.

This clonotype has ten or more counts. V and J are TRBV29-1 and TRBJ2-7; tentatively, D is TRBD1 (7 bases). The length of the CDR3 is 15 residues. The V gene's germline CDR1 is SQVTM and CDR2 ANQGSEA. V lost 1 base to trimming and J lost 2 bases, with 15 bases between them. CDR3: CSVEGRQGGTYEQYF. The CDR3 DNA reads TGCAGCGTTGAAGGTCGACAGGGAGGAACCTACGAGCAGTACTTC.

This clonotype has a count of ten or more. The gene calls are TRBV15 and TRBJ2-3; perhaps TRBD2 as D (5 bases). V dropped 3 bases and J dropped 3 bases, with 19 bases sitting between them. The CDR3 contains 17 residues. The germline CDR1 and CDR2 sequences are LNHNV and YYDKDF (reference sequence). In nucleotides, the CDR3 is TGTGCCACCAGCAGGCGTAATTCAGTCTGGAGGACAGATACGCAGTATTTT. It encodes CATSRRNSVWRTDTQYF.

This clonotype was counted at least ten times. The chain joins TRBV6-6 to TRBJ2-5; a possible D gene is TRBD2 (5 bases). The CDR3 contains 16 residues. Deletions cut 6 bases from V and 4 bases from J, with 21 bases between. Germline assignment: CDR1 MNHNY and CDR2 SVGAGI (reference sequence). The CDR3 loop reads CASSLPAGPQRETQYF. The CDR3 bases are TGTGCCAGCAGCCTCCCCGCGGGTCCCCAACGAGAGACCCAGTACTTC.

This clonotype occurred a few times. The rearrangement uses TRBV5-1 and TRBJ2-7; D call uncertain. The ends were cut back, 0 bases at V and 2 bases at J, with 12 bases in the middle. The CDR3 is 15 amino acids. Germline V lookup: CDR1 SGHRS, CDR2 YFSETQ. The CDR3 reads CASSLASGLTYEQYF. The CDR3 DNA follows: TGCGCCAGCAGCTTGGCCTCGGGTCTGACCTACGAGCAGTACTTC.

This clonotype was counted a few times. The gene calls are TRBV7-2 and TRBJ2-5; possible D gene TRBD1, 5 bases. The ends were cut back, 2 bases at V and 2 bases at J, with 15 bases in the middle. Germline V lookup: CDR1 SGHTA, CDR2 FQGNSA. The CDR3 totals 16 residues. The CDR3 region is CASSLQGTRSQETQYF. DNA of the CDR3: TGTGCCAGCAGCTTACAGGGCACCCGTTCACAAGAGACCCAGTACTTC.

This clonotype was observed once. The chain joins TRBV4-2 to TRBJ1-2; 9 bases fit TRBD1. CDR3 length: 15 amino acids. J was trimmed by 4 bases and V by 1 base; bases with no gene match: 4. Germline V gene data show CDR1 as LGHNA and CDR2 as YNFKEQ. The chain's CDR3 is CASSQGQGDGYGYTF. For the CDR3, the DNA is TGTGCCAGCAGCCAAGGACAGGGGGATGGCTATGGCTACACCTTC.

There are a few counts of this clonotype. The chain combines TRBV6-6 with TRBJ2-2; D call uncertain. CDR1 and CDR2 (germline): MNHNY, SVGAGI (reference sequence). This CDR3 contains 15 residues. The V gene lost 6 bases and the J gene lost 6 bases, with 17 bases spanning the gap. CDR3 DNA sequence: TGTGCCAGCAGCACCGGGCCTCCCCGGCCCGGGGAGCTGTTTTTT. It yields the protein CASSTGPPRPGELFF.

This clonotype appeared many times. The gene calls are TRBV5-1 and TRBJ2-2; 11 positions match TRBD2. CDR1 SGHRS and CDR2 YFSETQ come from the germline V gene. With V trimmed by 3 bases and J by 4 bases, 2 bases remained unmatched. The length of the CDR3 is 15 residues. CDR3 protein: CASSSLAGGTGELFF. The CDR3 DNA sequence: TGCGCCAGCAGCTCCCTAGCGGGAGGCACCGGGGAGCTGTTTTTT.

This clonotype was seen ten or more times. The chain uses TRBV28 and TRBJ1-2; D possibly corresponds to TRBD1 (5 bases). Deletions cut 3 bases from V and 4 bases from J, with 12 bases between. The germline V gene has CDR1 MDHEN and CDR2 SYDVKM. This CDR3 has 14 amino acids. The CDR3 DNA reads TGTGCCAGCAGTTTGACCGGGACCCCCTATGGCTACACCTTC. Protein product: CASSLTGTPYGYTF.

This clonotype showed up many times. The chain links TRBV5-1 to TRBJ2-5, with 12 bases identical to TRBD2. The junction had 5 bases not matched to a gene; V was cut back by 4 bases and J by 1 base. CDR1 is SGHRS, CDR2 YFSETQ, per germline. This CDR3 region has 16 residues. In DNA, the CDR3 is TGCGCCAGCAGCCCGGGACTAGCGGGTCCCCAAGAGACCCAGTACTTC. As protein: CASSPGLAGPQETQYF.

This clonotype was seen ten or more times. This rearrangement joins TRBV7-2 to TRBJ2-5, with D hard to call. CDR1 is SGHTA and CDR2 is FQGNSA in the germline V gene. This CDR3 has 15 residues. Trimming removed 0 bases from V and 1 base from J, with 9 bases in between. The CDR3 loop reads CASSLAGWGQETQYF. The CDR3 coding sequence is TGTGCCAGCAGCTTAGCGGGGTGGGGCCAAGAGACCCAGTACTTC.

This clonotype was detected ten times or more. The J gene is TRBJ2-2, the V gene TRBV3-1; 9 bases fit TRBD2. This CDR3 has 16 residues. Germline V gene lookup returns CDR1 LGHDT and CDR2 YNNKEL (reference sequence). Trimming cost V 4 bases and J 5 bases; bases outside gene matches: 8. The CDR3 DNA sequence: TGTGCCAGCAGCCTCCGGCTAGCGGGACCGACCGGGGAGCTGTTTTTT. This translates into CASSLRLAGPTGELFF.

This clonotype has ten or more counts. CDR3 amino acids: CASSLDYGSYEQYF. The CDR3 nucleotides read TGTGCCAGCAGCTTAGACTACGGCTCCTACGAGCAGTACTTC. This chain connects TRBV7-8 to TRBJ2-7; D call uncertain. This CDR3 has 14 residues. The V gene lost 1 base and the J gene lost 0 bases, with 7 bases spanning the gap. Germline CDR1 and CDR2: SGHVS and FQNEAQ.

This clonotype was recorded at least ten times. The chain links TRBV7-2 to TRBJ2-3; D is perhaps TRBD2 (7 bases). Per the germline V gene, CDR1 is SGHTA and CDR2 is FQGNSA. The CDR3 runs 17 residues. V lost 5 bases to trimming and J lost 3 bases, with 21 bases between them. The CDR3 DNA follows: TGTGCCAGCAGCCCAAGGGGGGAGGGGTGGAAGACAGATACGCAGTATTTT. Its translation is CASSPRGEGWKTDTQYF.